The next 16 T cell receptor beta chains were all read from a single sample in a study of T cells after yellow fever vaccination. TCRdb reanalysed the 5' RACE reads using MiXCR and keeps one entry per CDR3 protein. The table lists some 350,000 distinct CDR3 sequences, roughly 6.2% of them singletons. Sequenced here: PBMCs, sampled 5 days after the yellow fever booster vaccination. These TCRs come from a man between 25 and 39 years old who received the YFV17D yellow fever vaccine.

The rearrangement uses TRBV29-1 and TRBJ2-5, with D hard to call. Germline assignment: CDR1 SQVTM and CDR2 ANQGSEA. There are 13 residues in the CDR3. Trimming took off 7 bases at V and 4 bases at J, with 16 bases between the two ends. Here the CDR3 DNA reads TGCAGCGGGAAGCGACTTTTAGGAGAGACCCAGTACTTC. Its protein is CSGKRLLGETQYF.

This clonotype was detected a few times. The rearrangement links TRBV20-1 to TRBJ1-5; 8 bases agree with TRBD1. V shed 6 bases, J shed 5 bases, and the junction held 9 bases outside the gene matches. Germline V gene sequence: CDR1 DFQATT, CDR2 SNEGSKA (reference sequence). CDR3 size: 14 residues. The CDR3 here is CSAVGQGGYQPQHF. For the CDR3, the DNA is TGCAGTGCCGTCGGACAGGGAGGGTATCAGCCCCAGCATTTT.

The table lists this clonotype with many counts. This sequence joins TRBV5-6 and TRBJ2-1; 7 nucleotides agree with TRBD2. Germline CDR1 reads SGHDT; CDR2 reads YYEEEE. The CDR3 runs 14 residues. Unmatched junction bases numbered 3, after V lost 1 base and J lost 5 bases. CDR3 residues: CASSLSGKDNEQFF. The CDR3 DNA is TGTGCCAGCAGCTTGAGCGGGAAGGACAATGAGCAGTTCTTC. The full variable domain, rest sourced from reference TRBV5-6 and TRBJ2-1, is DAGVTQSPTHLIKTRGQQVTLRCSPKSGHDTVSWYQQALGQGPQFIFQYYEEEERQRGNFPDRFSGHQFPNYSSELNVNALLLGDSALYLCASSLSGKDNEQFFGPGTRLTVL.

The chain combines TRBV19 with TRBJ1-4, with D perhaps matching TRBD1 (5 bases). The CDR3 is made up of 16 amino acids. The V gene lost 4 bases and the J gene lost 8 bases, with 20 bases spanning the gap. The germline V gene has CDR1 LNHDA and CDR2 SQIVND (reference sequence). CDR3 in amino acids: CASSNGATRAVEKLFF. The CDR3 bases are TGTGCCAGTAGTAATGGGGCCACCAGGGCCGTGGAAAAACTGTTTTTT.

About this clonotype: This may be a read error, as it is one base from a much larger clone. The chain combines TRBV7-9 with TRBJ1-1, with 7 bases identical to TRBD1. The CDR3 is 15 amino acids. Germline V gives CDR1 SEHNR, CDR2 FQNEAQ (reference sequence). CDR3 loop: CANSPRTGLNTEAFF. Written as DNA, the CDR3 is TGTGCCAACAGCCCCAGGACAGGTCTAAACACTGAAGCTTTCTTT.

V is TRBV20-1 and J is TRBJ2-5, with 8 nucleotides matching TRBD1. CDR1 and CDR2 from the germline V gene are DFQATT and SNEGSKA (reference sequence). V was pared by 7 bases and J by 5 bases, with 15 bases of the junction left unmatched. This CDR3 comprises 15 residues. CDR3 loop: CSVTPTGGPSETQYF. The CDR3 DNA follows: TGCAGTGTCACTCCTACAGGGGGGCCTAGCGAGACCCAGTACTTC.

This clonotype has ten or more counts. The V call is TRBV5-1, the J call TRBJ2-3; D possibly matches TRBD1 or TRBD2 (5 bases each). The CDR3 extends over 13 amino acids. From germline, CDR1 is SGHRS and CDR2 YFSETQ. V dropped 4 bases and J dropped 0 bases, with 6 bases sitting between them. The DNA for the CDR3 is TGCGCCAGCAGCCGGGACAGCACAGATACGCAGTATTTT. Protein product: CASSRDSTDTQYF. Full variable domain (outside the CDR3, taken from reference TRBV5-1 and TRBJ2-3): KAGVTQTPRYLIKTRGQQVTLSCSPISGHRSVSWYQQTPGQGLQFLFEYFSETQRNKGNFPGRFSGRQFSNSRSEMNVSTLELGDSALYLCASSRDSTDTQYFGPGTRLTVL.

At least ten counts were recorded for this clonotype. The rearrangement uses TRBV28 and TRBJ2-2; D remains unclear. V shed 6 bases and J shed 7 bases, with 12 bases lying between them. Germline lookup yields CDR1 MDHEN and CDR2 SYDVKM. CDR3 size: 13 residues. Written as DNA, the CDR3 is TGTGCCAGCAGCGCTGGGCATGACGGGGAGCTGTTTTTT. The encoded protein is CASSAGHDGELFF.

This clonotype was counted a few times. The chain employs TRBV5-1 and TRBJ2-5, with D possibly matching TRBD2 (5 bases). The CDR3 totals 16 residues. With 0 bases removed from V and 1 base from J, the gap between germline ends came to 13 bases. Germline CDR1 SGHRS, CDR2 YFSETQ. CDR3 region: CASSLGIGGGQETQYF. The CDR3 DNA is TGCGCCAGCAGCTTGGGTATCGGAGGAGGCCAAGAGACCCAGTACTTC.

The sample holds many counts of this clonotype. The chain recombines TRBV18 with TRBJ2-7, with TRBD1 identical over 8 bases. This CDR3 has 15 residues. CDR1 KGHSH and CDR2 LQKENI come from the germline V gene. Trimming cost V 3 bases and J 6 bases; bases outside gene matches: 10. In nucleotides, the CDR3 is TGTGCCAGCTCACCCAGGACGGACAGGGCCTCCGAGCAGTACTTC. Translated: CASSPRTDRASEQYF.

This clonotype was observed at least ten times. The gene calls are TRBV6-1 and TRBJ1-2, with D perhaps TRBD1 (5 bases). Between the trimmed V and J ends, which lost 6 bases and 2 bases, there was a span of 16 bases. In germline, CDR1 is MNHNS, CDR2 SASEGT. The CDR3 has 15 amino acids. The CDR3 loop reads CASSPGSRANYGYTF. CDR3 bases: TGTGCCAGCAGCCCTGGCAGCAGGGCCAACTATGGCTACACCTTC.

This clonotype was recorded at least ten times. V gene TRBV3-1 combines with J gene TRBJ2-3; 8 nucleotides match TRBD2. V shed 2 bases and J 1 base; nucleotides not matched to a gene: 5. CDR1 is LGHDT, CDR2 YNNKEL, per germline (reference sequence). This CDR3 is 16 amino acids long. The CDR3 nucleotides read TGTGCCAGCAGCCAAAACGCGGGAGGCCGCACAGATACGCAGTATTTT. This gives the protein CASSQNAGGRTDTQYF.

This clonotype was counted a few times. This chain joins TRBV6-1 and TRBJ2-1; 7 positions agree with TRBD2. V lost 0 bases, J lost 0 bases, and 8 bases stayed unmatched. The CDR3 is 18 amino acids. Germline V gene lookup returns CDR1 MNHNS and CDR2 SASEGT. The CDR3: CASSEAGTGGSSYNEQFF. CDR3 nucleotide sequence: TGTGCCAGCAGTGAAGCCGGGACGGGCGGGAGCTCCTACAATGAGCAGTTCTTC.

The chain links TRBV7-9 to TRBJ1-3; D gene unclear. The CDR3 has 15 residues. V dropped 0 bases and J dropped 4 bases, with 10 bases sitting between them. Per the germline V gene, CDR1 is SEHNR and CDR2 is FQNEAQ (reference sequence). The CDR3 bases are TGTGCCAGCAGCTTAGCCCTCCCTGGGGGAAACACCATATATTTT. This gives the protein CASSLALPGGNTIYF.

Only a few counts were recorded for this clonotype. The V call is TRBV10-3, the J call TRBJ1-6, with D hard to call. Germline assignment: CDR1 ENHRY and CDR2 SYGVKD. The CDR3 sequence is 13 residues long. The germline V and J ends were trimmed by 0 bases and 8 bases, with 5 bases remaining between them. CDR3 protein: CAISESGDSPLHF. For the CDR3, the DNA is TGTGCCATCAGTGAGTCGGGAGATTCACCCCTCCACTTT.

The chain is built from TRBV7-9 and TRBJ2-2, with D unresolved. Trimming took off 5 bases at V and 11 bases at J, with 9 bases between the two ends. The CDR3 loop spans 11 amino acids. Germline V gene data show CDR1 as SEHNR and CDR2 as FQNEAQ (reference sequence). CDR3 DNA: TGTGCCAGCAGCCTCCGGGCCGAGCTGTTTTTT. It yields the protein CASSLRAELFF.